Listed below are T cell receptor beta chains from one sample, sequenced in a study of T cell responses to AZD1222 COVID-19 vaccine. The method was immunoSEQ multiplex PCR; TCRdb's version includes in-frame clones alone and lacks a portion of them. The sample records about 120,000 clones, approximately 90% being singletons. The input for sequencing was peripheral blood, taken on day 0 of AZD1222 vaccination. These receptors came from an adult in good health. CDR3s include the opening cysteine and the closing phenylalanine or tryptophan. Each record gives: CDR3 protein, CDR3 DNA, V gene, clone size, D gene, J gene. D genes are given only for firm matches. Size is omitted from some rows. Given values are once, few, many or a class for expanded clones.

CASSLMMSGDGNTIYF | TGTGCCAGCAGCTTAATGATGTCTGGGGATGGAAACACCATATATTTT | TRBV7-3 | NA | NA | TRBJ1-3
CASSSNGGGNTF | TGTGCCAGCTCTTCCAACGGGGGCGGGAACACCTTC | TRBV18 | NA | NA | TRBJ1-2
CASSFLASDTQYF | TGTGCCAGCAGTTTCCTAGCGTCGGATACGCAGTATTTT | TRBV27 | NA | NA | TRBJ2-3
CAISLTGRSEQFF | TGTGCCATCAGCCTTACGGGCAGGAGTGAGCAGTTCTTC | TRBV10-3 | NA | NA | TRBJ2-1
CASSQGGSIVFSTDTQYF | TGTGCCAGCAGCCAAGGAGGGTCAATAGTGTTTAGCACAGATACGCAGTATTTT | TRBV3-1/TRBV3-2 | NA | NA | TRBJ2-3
CASSLYGGGRGPSYGYTF | TGTGCCAGCAGCCTATACGGGGGGGGGCGCGGGCCTTCCTATGGCTACACCTTC | TRBV28 | NA | NA | TRBJ1-2
CASSLGGGLSYYEQYF | TGTGCCAGCAGCTTAGGGGGCGGCTTATCCTACTACGAGCAGTACTTC | TRBV11-2 | many | NA | TRBJ2-7
CASRDRGRSGANVLTF | TGTGCCAGCCGGGACAGGGGCCGTTCTGGGGCCAACGTCCTGACTTTC | TRBV19 | NA | TRBD1 | TRBJ2-6
CASSSQGNQPQHF | TGTGCCAGCAGTTCTCAGGGGAATCAGCCCCAGCATTTT | TRBV6-5 | once | NA | TRBJ1-5
CASSYAGGRVEQYF | TGTGCCAGCAGTTACGCGGGAGGCCGGGTCGAGCAGTACTTC | TRBV6-2/TRBV6-3 | NA | TRBD2 | TRBJ2-7
CASSWDTYEQYF | TGTGCCAGCTCATGGGACACCTACGAGCAGTACTTC | TRBV28 | NA | NA | TRBJ2-7
CANGGGPLYEQYF | TGTGCCAACGGGGGGGGACCCCTCTACGAGCAGTACTTC | TRBV5-3 | NA | TRBD2 | TRBJ2-7
CASMGQLTGELFF | TGTGCCAGCATGGGGCAGCTGACCGGGGAGCTGTTTTTT | TRBV6-4 | NA | NA | TRBJ2-2
CATGTGLNQPQHF | TGTGCCACAGGGACAGGGCTAAATCAGCCCCAGCATTTT | TRBV28 | once | TRBD1 | TRBJ1-5
CASSSDRSYNEQFF | TGTGCCAGCAGCTCTGACAGGTCCTACAATGAGCAGTTCTTC | TRBV7-2 | NA | NA | TRBJ2-1
CASSPTGDGNQPQHF | TGTGCCAGCAGCCCGACCGGGGATGGCAATCAGCCCCAGCATTTT | TRBV6-5 | NA | NA | TRBJ1-5
CATSRVTSGNTIYF | TGTGCCACCAGCAGAGTTACATCTGGAAACACCATATATTTT | TRBV15 | once | NA | TRBJ1-3
CASRFLGGSSTNYGYTF | TGTGCCAGCAGATTCTTGGGAGGTTCCTCCACTAACTATGGCTACACCTTC | TRBV4-2 | NA | NA | TRBJ1-2
CASSLQGYRYNEQFF | TGTGCCAGCAGCTTACAGGGGTATCGGTACAATGAGCAGTTCTTC | TRBV7-6 | NA | NA | TRBJ2-1
CASGLVLGTLGDTQYF | TGTGCTAGTGGTTTGGTTCTTGGGACCTTGGGAGATACGCAGTATTTT | TRBV12-5 | NA | NA | TRBJ2-3
CASSVALGMDEKLFF | TGTGCCAGCAGCGTAGCTCTGGGAATGGATGAAAAACTGTTTTTT | TRBV9 | NA | NA | TRBJ1-4
CASVQSSYNEQFF | TGTGCCAGCGTACAGAGCTCCTACAATGAGCAGTTCTTC | TRBV28 | NA | NA | TRBJ2-1
CASSEEVGDYEQYF | TGCGCCAGCAGCGAAGAGGTGGGGGACTACGAGCAGTACTTC | TRBV4-1 | NA | NA | TRBJ2-7
CASSVFAGPSYEQYF | TGTGCCAGCAGCGTATTTGCCGGGCCCTCCTACGAGCAGTACTTC | TRBV9 | few | NA | TRBJ2-7
CASSRTGSSSYEQYF | TGTGCCAGCAGCCGGACGGGCTCGAGCTCCTACGAGCAGTACTTC | TRBV7-6 | NA | NA | TRBJ2-7
CASSPGEGAKTYGYTF | TGTGCCAGCAGCCCAGGGGAGGGGGCGAAGACTTATGGCTACACCTTC | TRBV9 | NA | TRBD1 | TRBJ1-2
CASSPTTGRTNTEAFF | TGTGCCAGCAGCCCCACTACAGGGAGGACGAACACTGAAGCTTTCTTT | TRBV6-6 | NA | NA | TRBJ1-1
CSVGEGISNEKLFF | TGCAGCGTTGGGGAGGGGATAAGTAATGAAAAACTGTTTTTT | TRBV29-1 | NA | NA | TRBJ1-4
CASSRDRGLAYGYTF | TGTGCCAGCTCCCGGGACAGGGGGCTCGCCTATGGCTACACCTTC | TRBV18 | NA | TRBD1 | TRBJ1-2
CASRRPGSRSGEQYF | TGTGCCAGCAGACGCCCCGGGTCTCGATCTGGCGAGCAGTACTTC | TRBV11-2 | NA | NA | TRBJ2-7
CASIPGTFTGELFF | TGTGCCAGCATACCCGGGACTTTCACCGGGGAGCTGTTTTTT | TRBV6-5 | NA | NA | TRBJ2-2
CASSFSPGELFF | TGCGCCAGCAGCTTTTCGCCCGGGGAGCTGTTTTTT | TRBV5-1 | NA | NA | TRBJ2-2
CASSHDSDSFPGFYYEQYF | TGTGCCAGCAGTCACGACTCGGACAGCTTTCCGGGGTTTTACTACGAGCAGTACTTC | TRBV28 | NA | NA | TRBJ2-7
CASRTGAGGYEQYF | TGTGCCAGCAGAACAGGAGCGGGAGGCTACGAGCAGTACTTC | TRBV28 | NA | TRBD2 | TRBJ2-7
CASSFARRLAGYEQYF | TGTGCCAGCAGCTTTGCAAGAAGACTAGCGGGGTACGAGCAGTACTTC | TRBV7-8 | NA | TRBD2 | TRBJ2-7
CASSPGLAGGDTQYF | TGTGCCAGCAGCCCGGGACTAGCGGGGGGAGATACGCAGTATTTT | TRBV3-1/TRBV3-2 | NA | TRBD2 | TRBJ2-3
CASIPGGYGNYGYTF | TGTGCCAGCATCCCAGGGGGATATGGCAACTATGGCTACACCTTC | TRBV28 | NA | TRBD1 | TRBJ1-2
CASTQVTGINNEQYF | TGTGCCAGTACCCAGGTAACGGGGATCAACAACGAGCAGTACTTC | TRBV19 | few | NA | TRBJ2-7
CASSLAGETGELFF | TGCGCCAGCAGCTTGGCAGGGGAAACCGGGGAGCTGTTTTTT | TRBV5-1 | NA | NA | TRBJ2-2
CASSPRLPWGSSYNSPLHF | TGTGCCAGCAGCCCCAGACTACCCTGGGGCTCCTCCTATAATTCACCCCTCCACTTT | TRBV3-1/TRBV3-2 | NA | NA | TRBJ1-6
CASSPGFLDTEAFF | TGCGCCAGCAGCCCAGGGTTTCTTGACACTGAAGCTTTCTTT | TRBV5-1 | NA | NA | TRBJ1-1
CASSEQGGNQPQHF | TGTGCCAGCAGTGAGCAGGGGGGCAATCAGCCCCAGCATTTT | TRBV6-4 | NA | TRBD1 | TRBJ1-5
CASSLRDREGATEAFF | TGCGCCAGCAGCTTGAGGGACAGGGAGGGAGCTACTGAAGCTTTCTTT | TRBV5-1 | NA | TRBD1 | TRBJ1-1
CASSQENRNYGYTF | TGTGCCAGCAGCCAAGAAAACAGGAACTATGGCTACACCTTC | TRBV3-1/TRBV3-2 | NA | NA | TRBJ1-2
CASSQPRDRDYGYTF | TGCGCCAGCAGCCAACCGCGGGACAGGGACTATGGCTACACCTTC | TRBV4-1 | NA | TRBD1 | TRBJ1-2
CASSQGGAGNTIYF | TGTGCCAGCAGCCAGGGGGGGGCTGGAAACACCATATATTTT | TRBV7-2 | NA | TRBD1 | TRBJ1-3
CASTSEGVAITDTQYF | TGTGCCAGCACCAGCGAGGGGGTAGCGATAACAGATACGCAGTATTTT | TRBV7-9 | NA | NA | TRBJ2-3
CASSPGTGGPDTQYF | TGTGCCAGCAGCCCTGGGACAGGGGGCCCAGATACGCAGTATTTT | TRBV7-3 | NA | TRBD1 | TRBJ2-3